Listed here are 16 T cell receptor beta chains from one sample, sequenced in a study of breast tumors, draining lymph nodes, adjacent tissues (dated by TCRdb to 2015 to 2016). Receptor libraries were prepared by multiplex PCR. Sequenced on an Illumina HiSeq 2000. The public reads were run again by TCRdb, first through fastp at Q25 and then through MiXCR, and only productive beta chains were kept. Rows with one shared CDR3 protein collapse into an entry with the most common genes and DNA. For this sample there are around 140,000 distinct CDR3 sequences; approximately 29% appear just once. Of the sample, approximately 2.3% falls within the top ten clones. The lymph node samples were taken from the axillary draining lymph nodes of breast cancer patients. Material: axillary lymph node tissue. The source is a female donor with breast cancer. Some clones in this sample may be carry-over from other donors' samples.

This chain links TRBV12-3 or TRBV12-4 with TRBJ2-6; weak D call: TRBD2 (5 bases). The CDR3 consists of 16 residues. V lost 2 bases and J 0 bases, leaving 8 bases between the germline ends. The DNA of the CDR3 is TGTGCCAGCAGTTTATCGGGGAGCTCTGGGGCCAACGTCCTGACTTTC. Encoded protein: CASSLSGSSGANVLTF.

The V gene is TRBV29-1, the J gene TRBJ1-5; the D is unclear. The CDR3 extends over 13 amino acids. Germline V gives CDR1 SQVTM, CDR2 ANQGSEA. Trimming removed 4 bases at V and 0 bases at J, with 7 bases between. For the CDR3, the DNA is TGCAGCGTTGCGGTCGATAGCAATCAGCCCCAGCATTTT. It encodes CSVAVDSNQPQHF.

The chain employs TRBV29-1 and TRBJ2-5; D may correspond to TRBD1 or TRBD2 (5 bases each). CDR3 length: 12 residues. Trimming took 4 bases from V and 2 from J, leaving 8 bases between them. Germline V lookup: CDR1 SQVTM, CDR2 ANQGSEA. The CDR3 DNA sequence: TGCAGCGTTGTATGGGGGCAAGAGACCCAGTACTTC. Protein sequence: CSVVWGQETQYF.

As regards this clonotype: One base away lies a much larger clone, so this may be a sequencing read error. The chain recombines TRBV27 with TRBJ2-2, with D uncertain. This CDR3 has 16 residues. V lost 5 bases, J lost 4 bases, and 17 bases lay in between. Looked up from germline, CDR1 is MNHEY and CDR2 is SMNVEV (reference sequence). The CDR3 spells CASSPARPQATGELFF. The CDR3 DNA reads TGTGCCAGCAGTCCCGCCCGTCCGCAGGCCACCGGGGAGCTGTTTTTT.

There are many counts of this clonotype. V usage is TRBV19 and J usage is TRBJ2-1; 9 nucleotides agree with TRBD2. V gave up 2 bases and J gave up 10 bases; unmatched junction bases: 12. Germline assignment: CDR1 LNHDA and CDR2 SQIVND (reference sequence). The length of the CDR3 is 16 residues. The CDR3 DNA reads as TGTGCCAGTAGTATAATGGTGGGCGGGGGGGCGGAAGAGCAGTTCTTC. The encoded protein is CASSIMVGGGAEEQFF.

The genes are TRBV5-6 and TRBJ2-7, with TRBD2 as a possible D gene (5 bases). Per the germline V gene, CDR1 is SGHDT and CDR2 is YYEEEE. V was shortened by 7 bases and J by 1 base, with 15 bases between the two germline ends. The CDR3 covers 14 residues. The DNA for the CDR3 is TGTGCCAGCGGAGGAGCTTCGCGATCCTACGAGCAGTACGTC. It translates to CASGGASRSYEQYV.

At least ten counts were recorded for this clonotype. The chain carries TRBV18 and TRBJ2-7; 10 nucleotides align to TRBD2. The CDR3 contains 16 residues. Trimming cost V 0 bases and J 0 bases; bases outside gene matches: 2. The germline V gene encodes CDR1 KGHSH and CDR2 LQKENI. CDR3 sequence (DNA): TGTGCCAGCTCACCACCATCTAGCGGGAGCTCCTACGAGCAGTACTTC. It is translated as CASSPPSSGSSYEQYF.

This clonotype qualifies as large. The chain uses TRBV7-3 and TRBJ2-3, with D perhaps being TRBD1 or TRBD2 (5 bases each). CDR1 and CDR2 from the germline V gene are SGHTA and FQGTGA. CDR3 length equals 14 residues. Trimming took off 5 bases at V and 4 bases at J, with 13 bases between the two ends. The CDR3 reads CASSPFGGSDTQYF. Written as DNA, the CDR3 is TGTGCCAGCAGCCCTTTTGGGGGATCAGATACGCAGTATTTT.

There are many counts of this clonotype. This rearrangement joins TRBV7-2 to TRBJ2-5; no firm D call. The V end was cut by 5 bases, the J end by 2 bases, with 3 bases between. CDR1 and CDR2 (germline): SGHTA, FQGNSA. The CDR3 length is 11 residues. The CDR3 sequence: CASSEQETQYF. CDR3 coding DNA: TGTGCCAGCAGCGAACAAGAGACCCAGTACTTC.

In regard to this clonotype: The CDR3 does not close with the conserved phenylalanine or tryptophan, likely indicating a read error. The V and J genes are TRBV5-1 and TRBJ2-3; 9 bases match TRBD2. After removal of 3 bases from V and 1 base from J, the junction contained 12 bases not matched to a gene. Per germline, CDR1 SGHRS and CDR2 YFSETQ. The CDR3 spans 18 residues. The CDR3 nucleotides are TGCGCCAGCAGCTCGTTATTACTAGCGGGCTCGCGCACAGATACGCAGTATTTA. Amino acid sequence: CASSSLLLAGSRTDTQYL.

This clonotype was seen repeatedly, ten times or more. The genes are TRBV3-1 and TRBJ1-4; D remains ambiguous. The CDR3 runs 17 residues. Germline CDR1 LGHDT, CDR2 YNNKEL (reference sequence). V lost 1 base, J lost 7 bases, and 19 bases lay in between. The CDR3 DNA follows: TGTGCCAGCAGCCAAGGGGGAAGGTTCGTGGAGGTTGAAAAACTGTTTTTT. The encoded protein is CASSQGGRFVEVEKLFF.

This clonotype appeared a few times. The J gene is TRBJ2-2, the V gene TRBV13, with D uncertain. Germline V gives CDR1 PRHDT, CDR2 FYEKMQ (reference sequence). V was pared by 4 bases and J by 4 bases, with 7 bases between. The CDR3 runs to 13 residues. CDR3 region: CASSSTLTGELFF. CDR3 bases: TGTGCCAGCAGCTCCACCCTCACCGGGGAGCTGTTTTTT.

This clonotype has ten or more counts. This sequence joins TRBV12-3 or TRBV12-4 and TRBJ2-5; 9 bases are shared with TRBD1. The CDR3 consists of 14 residues. The V and J ends lost 6 bases and 4 bases, in that order; junction bases with no gene match: 6. The CDR3 sequence: CASSPDRGRETQYF. CDR3 bases: TGTGCCAGCAGCCCGGACAGGGGAAGAGAGACCCAGTACTTC.

As concerns this clonotype: A read error may be the cause here, since a much bigger clone is one base away. V is TRBV5-1 and J is TRBJ2-5; D possibly uses TRBD1 or TRBD2 (7 bases each). Trimming removed 4 bases at V and 5 bases at J, with 18 bases between. CDR1 is SGHRS, CDR2 YFSETQ, per germline. CDR3 length: 15 residues. The CDR3 DNA is TGCGCCAGCAGCCCAGGGGGGGGGCCCCACGAGACCCAGTACTTC. Protein sequence: CASSPGGGPHETQYF.

At least ten counts were recorded for this clonotype. This chain links TRBV6-1 with TRBJ2-5; TRBD2 aligns across 9 bases. Germline CDR1 is MNHNS and CDR2 is SASEGT. V was clipped by 10 bases and J by 5 bases; unmatched bases: 8. The CDR3 consists of 13 residues. The CDR3 here is CATGLASPETQYF. The DNA for the CDR3 is TGTGCCACTGGACTAGCGTCTCCGGAGACCCAGTACTTC.

This clonotype was found many times. The V and J genes are TRBV19 and TRBJ2-3; no reliable D call. The germline CDR1 and CDR2 sequences are LNHDA and SQIVND (reference sequence). The CDR3 contains 17 residues. The V and J ends lost 5 bases and 4 bases respectively, with 22 bases between them. This chain's CDR3 is CASSPPARSLEADTQYF. The CDR3 nucleotides read TGTGCCAGTAGTCCCCCCGCTAGAAGCCTAGAGGCAGATACGCAGTATTTT.